The 32 T cell receptor beta chains listed next were all sequenced from one sample in a study of cytomegalovirus exposure and HLA in healthy donors. The PCR had 60 Vbeta and 13 Jbeta primers. The table came from immunoSEQ multiplex PCR; TCRdb's copy has only in-frame clones and leaves some out. The table shows some 100,000 clones, with more than 70% occurring only once. Sample: PBMCs. These receptors were obtained from a man aged 30 to 39 in good health and CMV-seronegative.

The gene calls are TRBV20-1 and TRBJ1-2; maybe TRBD1 (6 bases). Germline CDR1 reads DFQATT; CDR2 reads SNEGSKA (reference sequence). CDR3 length: 11 residues. The V and J ends lost 5 bases and 11 bases respectively, with 15 bases between them. CDR3 nucleotide sequence: TGCAGTGCTCCGGACAGAAATCATTACACCTTC. As protein: CSAPDRNHYTF.

CDR3 nucleotides: TGTGCCACCAGCAGAGATCGGACAGGGGGCGCAGGCTACACCTTC. Translation: CATSRDRTGGAGYTF. The gene calls are TRBV15 and TRBJ1-2; 11 bases are shared with TRBD1. CDR1 LNHNV and CDR2 YYDKDF come from the germline V gene (reference sequence). This CDR3 has 15 amino acids. Trimming took 0 bases from V and 8 from J; bases not matched to a gene: 5.

In its sample, this clone was seen once. The chain carries TRBV5-1 and TRBJ1-4, with D tentatively TRBD1 (6 bases). Germline V gene sequence: CDR1 SGHRS, CDR2 YFSETQ. Trimming shortened V by 4 bases and J by 4 bases, and 14 bases separated the two germline ends. The CDR3 loop spans 15 amino acids. The CDR3 nucleotides are TGCGCCAGCAGCAGCTCCAGGGGAGATAATGAAAAACTGTTTTTT. Protein: CASSSSRGDNEKLFF.

The chain is built from TRBV9 and TRBJ2-7, with 10 positions matching TRBD2. The junction had 7 bases not matched to a gene; V was cut back by 3 bases and J by 4 bases. This CDR3 has 15 amino acids. Germline CDR1 and CDR2: SGDLS and YYNGEE. CDR3 in amino acids: CASSAQAGGVYEQYF. The CDR3 DNA reads TGTGCCAGCAGCGCCCAAGCGGGGGGGGTATACGAGCAGTACTTC.

This chain joins TRBV11-3 and TRBJ2-7; D gene uncertain. Germline values: CDR1 SGHNT, CDR2 YENEEA. The CDR3 extends over 13 amino acids. V was trimmed by 0 bases and J by 0 bases, leaving 3 bases between them. The CDR3 here is CASSLDRSYEQYF. CDR3 nucleotides: TGTGCCAGCAGCTTAGACCGCTCCTACGAGCAGTACTTC.

V usage is TRBV28 and J usage is TRBJ1-2, with a possible D match to TRBD1 (5 bases). Trimming shortened V by 2 bases and J by 8 bases, and 12 bases separated the two germline ends. Germline lookup yields CDR1 MDHEN and CDR2 SYDVKM. CDR3 length equals 13 residues. The CDR3 spells CASSLRQGLGYTF. The CDR3 DNA reads as TGTGCCAGCAGTTTAAGGCAGGGTCTGGGCTACACCTTC.

This chain connects TRBV7-9 to TRBJ2-7, with 8 bases aligning to TRBD1. Germline CDR1 reads SEHNR; CDR2 reads FQNEAQ (reference sequence). J lost 5 bases, V lost 5 bases, and 8 bases had no gene match. The CDR3 consists of 14 residues. CDR3 coding DNA: TGTGCCAGCAGCCCGCGACAGGGGTATAACGAGCAGTACTTC. Translated: CASSPRQGYNEQYF.

This clone was detected only once. The rearrangement links TRBV23-1 to TRBJ2-5; 8 nucleotides agree with TRBD1. TRBV23-1 is marked as an open reading frame, function uncertain. The CDR3 loop spans 16 amino acids. J lost 5 bases, V lost 6 bases, and 14 bases had no gene match. CDR3 region: CASSKWTTGAFETQYF. Written as DNA, the CDR3 is TGCGCCAGCAGCAAGTGGACGACAGGGGCCTTCGAGACCCAGTACTTC.

The rearrangement uses TRBV28 and TRBJ1-1; D might be TRBD1 (5 bases). The germline gives CDR1 MDHEN, CDR2 SYDVKM. V was clipped by 6 bases and J by 0 bases, with 20 bases between them. This CDR3 is built from 17 residues. The CDR3 DNA follows: TGTGCCAGCAGCTACAATTTAGGGGTCAGCATGAACACTGAAGCTTTCTTT. Its translation: CASSYNLGVSMNTEAFF.

The rearrangement uses TRBV4-3 and TRBJ2-7; possibly TRBD1 for D (5 bases). This CDR3 region has 15 residues. CDR1 and CDR2 from the germline V gene are LGHNA and YSLEER. Between the trimmed V and J ends, which lost 0 bases and 9 bases, there was a span of 18 bases. The CDR3 loop reads CASSQDGAPRMVQYF. The CDR3 DNA is TGCGCCAGCAGCCAAGATGGGGCCCCCCGAATGGTGCAGTACTTC.

The chain employs TRBV30 and TRBJ1-1, with D possibly being TRBD1 (5 bases). The germline gives CDR1 GTSNPN, CDR2 SVGIG (reference sequence). Trimming took 0 bases from V and 11 from J, leaving 10 bases between them. CDR3 length equals 11 residues. The CDR3 protein is CAWSVLTEAFF. CDR3 bases: TGTGCCTGGAGTGTACTGACAGAGGCTTTCTTT.

Note on this clone: Other nucleotide sequences from this sample produce the same CDR3. The chain recombines TRBV7-9 with TRBJ2-2; D is perhaps TRBD1 (6 bases). This CDR3 has 13 amino acids. The V and J ends lost 1 base and 6 bases respectively, with 6 bases between them. CDR1 SEHNR and CDR2 FQNEAQ come from the germline V gene (reference sequence). The CDR3 sequence is CASSLEGAGELFF. In DNA, the CDR3 is TGTGCCAGCAGCTTAGAGGGGGCCGGGGAGCTGTTTTTT.

The rearrangement uses TRBV4-1 and TRBJ2-1, with 7 positions matching TRBD1. Germline V gives CDR1 MGHRA, CDR2 YSYEKL. V shed 1 base and J 5 bases; nucleotides not matched to a gene: 2. This CDR3 is built from 14 residues. CDR3 sequence: CASSQGTGDNEQFF. The CDR3 nucleotides read TGCGCCAGCAGCCAAGGGACAGGAGACAATGAGCAGTTCTTC.

V is TRBV6-5 and J is TRBJ1-4; 7 bases map to TRBD1. The CDR3 extends over 13 amino acids. With V trimmed by 8 bases and J by 10 bases, 10 bases remained unmatched. The V gene's germline CDR1 is MNHEY and CDR2 SVGAGI. CDR3 in amino acids: CASGDRAIPKLFF. The CDR3 DNA reads TGTGCCAGCGGTGACAGGGCGATTCCAAAACTGTTTTTT.

The chain recombines TRBV19 with TRBJ2-3; 8 nucleotides align to TRBD1. The ends lost 5 bases at V and 1 base at J; junction bases unmatched: 8. Germline V lookup: CDR1 LNHDA, CDR2 SQIVND (reference sequence). This CDR3 is 16 amino acids long. CDR3 amino acids: CASSPHGGQGTDTQYF. CDR3 nucleotide sequence: TGTGCCAGTAGTCCCCATGGGGGACAGGGCACAGATACGCAGTATTTT.

Regarding this clone: The junction shows a germline mismatch at one end, possibly a read error. The V and J genes are TRBV30 and TRBJ1-2; D remains ambiguous. CDR3 length equals 12 residues. Germline-derived CDR1 and CDR2 are GTSNPN and SVGIG (reference sequence). In DNA, the CDR3 is TGTGCCTGGACCCGGGAGTTCTATGGCTGCACCTTC. Protein: CAWTREFYGCTF.

The chain combines TRBV27 with TRBJ2-1; TRBD2 matches 9 bases. J gave up 1 base and V 5 bases, and 6 bases lay outside the gene matches. Germline values: CDR1 MNHEY, CDR2 SMNVEV (reference sequence). CDR3 length equals 16 residues. The CDR3 loop is CASSPTLAGSYNEQFF. The CDR3 DNA sequence: TGTGCCAGCAGTCCGACCCTAGCGGGATCCTACAATGAGCAGTTCTTC.

This chain connects TRBV9 to TRBJ1-1; D uncertain. CDR1 is SGDLS, CDR2 YYNGEE, per germline. This CDR3 has 14 residues. V was shortened by 2 bases and J by 0 bases, with 8 bases between the two germline ends. The CDR3 protein is CASSVSQVNTEAFF. In nucleotides, the CDR3 is TGTGCCAGCAGCGTTAGTCAGGTGAACACTGAAGCTTTCTTT.

The chain combines TRBV7-9 with TRBJ1-2, with 9 nucleotides matching TRBD1. Per germline, CDR1 SEHNR and CDR2 FQNEAQ (reference sequence). The CDR3 spans 14 residues. Trimming at V came to 4 bases and at J to 11 bases, leaving 11 bases not matched to a gene. For the CDR3, the DNA is TGTGCCAGCAGCTCTCCCCGGGACAGGGAGAAGTACACCTTC. The encoded protein is CASSSPRDREKYTF.

V is TRBV19 and J is TRBJ2-5, with 9 bases fitting TRBD1. In germline, CDR1 is LNHDA, CDR2 SQIVND (reference sequence). J lost 10 bases, V lost 5 bases, and 8 bases had no gene match. The CDR3 extends over 13 amino acids. The CDR3 sequence is CASSHAGTGFQYF. The CDR3 bases are TGTGCCAGTAGTCACGCCGGGACAGGGTTCCAGTACTTC.

The gene calls are TRBV7-8 and TRBJ2-1, with TRBD1 identical over 10 bases. Germline values: CDR1 SGHVS, CDR2 FQNEAQ. This CDR3 is 13 amino acids long. V lost 4 bases to trimming and J lost 15 bases; unmatched junction nucleotides: 9. CDR3 loop: CASSSDRGRDRFF. For the CDR3, the DNA is TGTGCCAGCAGCTCCGACAGGGGGCGCGATCGGTTCTTC.

The rearrangement joins TRBV9 to TRBJ1-2, with 7 bases matching TRBD1. The J segment lost 1 base and the V segment lost 5 bases, leaving 8 bases of the junction unmatched. This CDR3 has 15 residues. Germline V gene sequence: CDR1 SGDLS, CDR2 YYNGEE. The CDR3 nucleotides are TGTGCCAGCAGGACAGGGATGCTGGATAACTATGGCTACACCTTC. The encoded protein is CASRTGMLDNYGYTF.

The chain joins TRBV7-9 to TRBJ2-5; the D is unclear. Trimming removed 5 bases from V and 2 bases from J, with 12 bases in between. The germline CDR1 and CDR2 sequences are SEHNR and FQNEAQ (reference sequence). The CDR3 is 14 amino acids. CDR3 coding DNA: TGTGCCAGCAGCCTACCGATGTTACAAGAGACCCAGTACTTC. Translation gives CASSLPMLQETQYF.

J is TRBJ2-2 and V is TRBV7-3, with 7 bases identical to TRBD2. J was trimmed by 7 bases and V by 5 bases; bases with no gene match: 7. The CDR3 runs 14 residues. Germline assignment: CDR1 SGHTA and CDR2 FQGTGA. The CDR3 protein is CASSTSGEIGELFF. In nucleotides, the CDR3 is TGTGCCAGCAGCACGAGCGGGGAGATCGGGGAGCTGTTTTTT.

This chain links TRBV4-3 with TRBJ2-1; unclear D gene. Germline V CDR1 and CDR2: LGHNA, YSLEER. The V end lost 0 bases, the J end lost 9 bases, and 12 bases lay between the germline ends. The CDR3 length is 14 residues. The CDR3: CASSQEVEVGEQFF. The CDR3 region has the DNA TGCGCCAGCAGCCAAGAAGTAGAAGTTGGTGAGCAGTTCTTC.

The table lists this clone with a count of one. The CDR3 spells CASSLSSGGAWETQYF. The CDR3 DNA is TGTGCCAGCAGCTTATCTAGCGGGGGGGCCTGGGAGACCCAGTACTTC. The chain uses TRBV7-9 and TRBJ2-5; TRBD2 matches 12 bases. Germline V gives CDR1 SEHNR, CDR2 FQNEAQ (reference sequence). With V trimmed by 2 bases and J by 5 bases, 6 bases remained unmatched. There are 16 residues in the CDR3. Full variable domain (remainder filled in from reference TRBV7-9 and TRBJ2-5): DTGVSQNPRHKITKRGQNVTFRCDPISEHNRLYWYRQTLGQGPEFLTYFQNEAQLEKSRLLSDRFSAERPKGSFSTLEIQRTEQGDSAMYLCASSLSSGGAWETQYFGPGTRLLVL.

The V gene is TRBV30, the J gene TRBJ2-3; TRBD2 aligns across 7 bases. The germline CDR1 and CDR2 sequences are GTSNPN and SVGIG (reference sequence). V shed 3 bases and J 2 bases; nucleotides not matched to a gene: 5. The CDR3 loop spans 14 amino acids. The CDR3 is CAWREAGNTDTQYF. Here the CDR3 DNA reads TGTGCCTGGAGGGAAGCGGGGAACACAGATACGCAGTATTTT. The entire variable domain, with the rest obtained from reference TRBV30 and TRBJ2-3, is as follows: SQTIHQWPATLVQPVGSPLSLECTVEGTSNPNLYWYRQAAGRGLQLLFYSVGIGQISSEVPQNLSASRPQDRQFILSSKKLLLSDSGFYLCAWREAGNTDTQYFGPGTRLTVL.

The rearrangement uses TRBV7-3 and TRBJ2-3; D possibly corresponds to TRBD2 (7 bases). Deletions cut 1 base from V and 0 bases from J, with 14 bases between. CDR3 length: 17 amino acids. Germline-derived CDR1 and CDR2 are SGHTA and FQGTGA. CDR3 coding DNA: TGTGCCAGCAGCTTAATACCCGGGGGGCCTAGCACAGATACGCAGTATTTT. Amino acids: CASSLIPGGPSTDTQYF.

V and J are TRBV30 and TRBJ2-7; D ambiguous. The CDR3 is 12 amino acids. Germline-derived CDR1 and CDR2 are GTSNPN and SVGIG (reference sequence). V was trimmed by 2 bases and J by 2 bases, leaving 7 bases between them. CDR3 DNA sequence: TGTGCCTGGAGTCCTCAGGCCTACGAGCAGTACTTC. As protein: CAWSPQAYEQYF.

The chain combines TRBV30 with TRBJ2-5; a weak D match, TRBD2 (6 bases). The CDR3 runs 13 residues. The V gene's germline CDR1 is GTSNPN and CDR2 SVGIG (reference sequence). V shed 2 bases and J shed 7 bases, with 14 bases lying between them. CDR3 DNA sequence: TGTGCCTGGAGTTGGGAGGCAGGAGGGACCCAGTACTTC. Translation gives CAWSWEAGGTQYF. The full variable domain, rest sourced from reference TRBV30 and TRBJ2-5, is SQTIHQWPATLVQPVGSPLSLECTVEGTSNPNLYWYRQAAGRGLQLLFYSVGIGQISSEVPQNLSASRPQDRQFILSSKKLLLSDSGFYLCAWSWEAGGTQYFGPGTRLLVL.

The chain joins TRBV6-6 to TRBJ2-2, with D perhaps matching TRBD1 (6 bases). Germline V lookup: CDR1 MNHNY, CDR2 SVGAGI (reference sequence). This CDR3 region has 14 residues. Trimming shortened V by 6 bases and J by 5 bases, and 13 bases separated the two germline ends. The CDR3 spells CASSRTVWTGELFF. DNA of the CDR3: TGTGCCAGCAGCCGGACAGTTTGGACCGGGGAGCTGTTTTTT.

In its sample, this clone was seen once. The chain links TRBV5-1 to TRBJ2-2; TRBD2 might be the D (5 bases). This CDR3 has 14 residues. Trimming stripped 4 bases from V and 7 bases from J, with 14 bases between. Germline CDR1 and CDR2: SGHRS and YFSETQ. CDR3 in DNA: TGCGCCAGCAGCCCCTGGGAGCATGGCGGGGAGCTGTTTTTT. It codes for CASSPWEHGGELFF.